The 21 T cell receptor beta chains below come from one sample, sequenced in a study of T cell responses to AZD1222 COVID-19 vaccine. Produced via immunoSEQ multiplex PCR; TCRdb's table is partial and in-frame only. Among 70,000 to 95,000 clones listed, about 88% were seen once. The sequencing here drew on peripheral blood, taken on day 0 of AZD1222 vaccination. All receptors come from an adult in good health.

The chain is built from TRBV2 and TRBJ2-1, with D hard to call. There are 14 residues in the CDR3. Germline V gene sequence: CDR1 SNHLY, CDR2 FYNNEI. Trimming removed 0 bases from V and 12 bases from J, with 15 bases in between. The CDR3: CASSEALGLFGQFF. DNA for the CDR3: TGTGCCAGCAGTGAAGCGCTGGGTCTGTTTGGGCAGTTCTTC.

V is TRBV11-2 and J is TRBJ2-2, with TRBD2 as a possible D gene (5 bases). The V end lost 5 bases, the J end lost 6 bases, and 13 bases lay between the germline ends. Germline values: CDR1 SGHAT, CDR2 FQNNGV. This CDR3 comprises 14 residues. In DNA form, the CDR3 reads TGTGCCAGCAGCCCCACCCTGAGGGCCGGGGAGCTGTTTTTT. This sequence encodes CASSPTLRAGELFF.

CDR3 coding DNA: TGCGCCAGCAGCGGAGGGGAGGGGGCTAGGAACACTGAAGCTTTCTTT. As protein: CASSGGEGARNTEAFF. This rearrangement joins TRBV4-1 to TRBJ1-1, with 7 bases matching TRBD1. V gave up 5 bases and J gave up 1 base; unmatched junction bases: 10. Germline V lookup: CDR1 MGHRA, CDR2 YSYEKL. There are 16 residues in the CDR3.

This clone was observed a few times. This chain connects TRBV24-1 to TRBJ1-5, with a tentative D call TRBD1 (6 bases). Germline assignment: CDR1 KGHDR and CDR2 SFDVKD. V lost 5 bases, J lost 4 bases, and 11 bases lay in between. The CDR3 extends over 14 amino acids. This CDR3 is CATSGGQLNQPQHF. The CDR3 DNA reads TGTGCCACCAGTGGAGGACAGCTGAATCAGCCCCAGCATTTT.

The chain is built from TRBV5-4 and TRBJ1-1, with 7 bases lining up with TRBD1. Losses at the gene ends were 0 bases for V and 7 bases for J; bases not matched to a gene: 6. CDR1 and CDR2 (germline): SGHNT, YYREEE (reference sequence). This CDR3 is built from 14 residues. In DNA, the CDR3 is TGTGCCAGCAGCTTGGGACAGGGAGTTATTGAAGCTTTCTTT. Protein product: CASSLGQGVIEAFF.

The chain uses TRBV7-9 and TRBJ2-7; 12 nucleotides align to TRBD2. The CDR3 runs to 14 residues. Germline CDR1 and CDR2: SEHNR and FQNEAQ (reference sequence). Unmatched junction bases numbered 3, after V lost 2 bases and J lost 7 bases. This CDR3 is CASSLLAGGGEQYF. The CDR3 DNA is TGTGCCAGCAGCTTACTAGCGGGAGGGGGTGAGCAGTACTTC.

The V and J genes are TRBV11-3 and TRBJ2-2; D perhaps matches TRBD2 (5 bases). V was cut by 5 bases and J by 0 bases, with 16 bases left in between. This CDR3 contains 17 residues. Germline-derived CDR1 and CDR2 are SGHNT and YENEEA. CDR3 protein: CASSPPGGAANTGELFF. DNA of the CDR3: TGTGCCAGCAGCCCCCCTGGCGGAGCGGCGAACACCGGGGAGCTGTTTTTT.

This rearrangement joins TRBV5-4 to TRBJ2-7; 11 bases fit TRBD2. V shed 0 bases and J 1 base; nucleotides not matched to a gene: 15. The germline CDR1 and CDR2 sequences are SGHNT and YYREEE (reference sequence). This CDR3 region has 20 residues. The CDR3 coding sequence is TGTGCCAGCAGCTTGGGGACCAAACTAGCGGGAGTACCGCGGTCCTACGAGCAGTACTTC. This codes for CASSLGTKLAGVPRSYEQYF. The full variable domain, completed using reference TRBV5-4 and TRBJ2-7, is ETGVTQSPTHLIKTRGQQVTLRCSSQSGHNTVSWYQQALGQGPQFIFQYYREEENGRGNFPPRFSGLQFPNYSSELNVNALELDDSALYLCASSLGTKLAGVPRSYEQYFGPGTRLTVT.

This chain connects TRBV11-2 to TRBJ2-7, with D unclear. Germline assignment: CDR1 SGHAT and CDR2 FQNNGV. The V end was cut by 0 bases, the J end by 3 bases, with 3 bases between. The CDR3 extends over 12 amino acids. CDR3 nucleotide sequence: TGTGCCAGCAGCTTAGACCGCTACGAGCAGTACTTC. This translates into CASSLDRYEQYF.

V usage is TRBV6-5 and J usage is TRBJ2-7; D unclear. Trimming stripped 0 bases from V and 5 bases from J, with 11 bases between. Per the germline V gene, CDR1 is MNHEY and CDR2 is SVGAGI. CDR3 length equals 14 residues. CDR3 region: CASSYSGSRDEQYF. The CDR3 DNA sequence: TGTGCCAGCAGTTACTCAGGCTCAAGGGACGAGCAGTACTTC.

CDR3 bases: TGTGCCAGCAGCACAAGTTACGGGACAGAGAGCGAGCCCCAGCATTTT. This gives the protein CASSTSYGTESEPQHF. The chain joins TRBV5-8 to TRBJ1-5, with 7 bases lining up with TRBD1. The CDR3 spans 16 residues. Germline V CDR1 and CDR2: SGHTS, YDEGEE. V was clipped by 4 bases and J by 8 bases; unmatched bases: 15.

The CDR3 region has the DNA TGTGCCAGCAGCCTCTACAGGAATCAGCCCCAGCATTTT. This gives the protein CASSLYRNQPQHF. The V gene is TRBV7-3, the J gene TRBJ1-5; D is possibly TRBD1 (5 bases). Trimming cost V 5 bases and J 4 bases, with 9 bases left between them. The CDR3 is 13 residues long. CDR1 and CDR2 from the germline V gene are SGHTA and FQGTGA.

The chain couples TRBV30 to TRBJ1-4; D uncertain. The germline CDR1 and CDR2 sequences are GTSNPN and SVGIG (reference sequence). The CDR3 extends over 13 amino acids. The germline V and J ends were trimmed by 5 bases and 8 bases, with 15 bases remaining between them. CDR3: CAWVSQLGEKLFF. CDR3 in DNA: TGTGCCTGGGTTTCCCAACTGGGCGAAAAACTGTTTTTT. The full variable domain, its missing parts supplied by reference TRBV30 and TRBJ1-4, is SQTIHQWPATLVQPVGSPLSLECTVEGTSNPNLYWYRQAAGRGLQLLFYSVGIGQISSEVPQNLSASRPQDRQFILSSKKLLLSDSGFYLCAWVSQLGEKLFFGSGTQLSVL.

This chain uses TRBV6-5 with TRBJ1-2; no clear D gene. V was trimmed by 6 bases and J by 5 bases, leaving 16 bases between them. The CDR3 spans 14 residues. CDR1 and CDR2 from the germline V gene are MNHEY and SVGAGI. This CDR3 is CASRVLGIRYGYTF. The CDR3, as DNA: TGTGCCAGCAGGGTTTTGGGGATTCGGTATGGCTACACCTTC.

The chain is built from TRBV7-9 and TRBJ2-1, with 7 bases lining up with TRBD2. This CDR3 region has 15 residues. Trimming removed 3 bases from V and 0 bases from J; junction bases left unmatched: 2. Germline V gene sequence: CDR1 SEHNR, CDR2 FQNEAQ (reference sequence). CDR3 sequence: CASSLLAVSYNEQFF. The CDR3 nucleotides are TGTGCCAGCAGCTTGCTAGCGGTCTCCTACAATGAGCAGTTCTTC.

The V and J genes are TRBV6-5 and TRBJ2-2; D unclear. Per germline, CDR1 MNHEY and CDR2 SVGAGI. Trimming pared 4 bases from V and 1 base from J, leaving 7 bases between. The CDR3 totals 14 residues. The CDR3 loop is CASSFGWNTGELFF. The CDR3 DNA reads TGTGCCAGCAGTTTTGGTTGGAACACCGGGGAGCTGTTTTTT.

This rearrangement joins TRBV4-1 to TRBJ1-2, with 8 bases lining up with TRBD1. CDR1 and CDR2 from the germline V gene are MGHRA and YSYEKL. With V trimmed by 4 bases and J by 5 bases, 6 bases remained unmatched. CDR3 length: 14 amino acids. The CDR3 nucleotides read TGCGCCAGCAGCCCGCCGGGACAGGTGTATGGCTACACCTTC. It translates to CASSPPGQVYGYTF.

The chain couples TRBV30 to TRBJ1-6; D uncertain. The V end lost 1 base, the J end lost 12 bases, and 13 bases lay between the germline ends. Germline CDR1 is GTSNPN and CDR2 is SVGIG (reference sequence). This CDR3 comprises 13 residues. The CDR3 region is CAWSDERGRPLHF. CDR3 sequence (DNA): TGTGCCTGGAGTGACGAACGAGGGAGACCCCTCCACTTT.

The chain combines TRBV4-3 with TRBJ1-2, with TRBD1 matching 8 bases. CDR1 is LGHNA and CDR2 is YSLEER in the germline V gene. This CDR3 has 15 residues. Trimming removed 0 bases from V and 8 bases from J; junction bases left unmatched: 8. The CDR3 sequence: CASSQDWQGAIGYTF. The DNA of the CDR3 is TGCGCCAGCAGCCAAGATTGGCAGGGGGCGATCGGCTACACCTTC.

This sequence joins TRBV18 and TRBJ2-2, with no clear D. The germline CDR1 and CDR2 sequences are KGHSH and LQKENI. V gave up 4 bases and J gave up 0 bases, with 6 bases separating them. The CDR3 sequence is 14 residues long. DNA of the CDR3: TGTGCCAGCTCACTGACCTCGAACACCGGGGAGCTGTTTTTT. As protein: CASSLTSNTGELFF.

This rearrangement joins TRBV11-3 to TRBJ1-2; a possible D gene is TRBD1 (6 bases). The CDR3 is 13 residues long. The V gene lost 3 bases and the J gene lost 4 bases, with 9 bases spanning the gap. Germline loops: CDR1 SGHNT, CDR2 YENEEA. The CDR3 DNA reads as TGTGCCAGCAGCTTGAGAGGGGGCTATGGCTACACCTTC. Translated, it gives CASSLRGGYGYTF.